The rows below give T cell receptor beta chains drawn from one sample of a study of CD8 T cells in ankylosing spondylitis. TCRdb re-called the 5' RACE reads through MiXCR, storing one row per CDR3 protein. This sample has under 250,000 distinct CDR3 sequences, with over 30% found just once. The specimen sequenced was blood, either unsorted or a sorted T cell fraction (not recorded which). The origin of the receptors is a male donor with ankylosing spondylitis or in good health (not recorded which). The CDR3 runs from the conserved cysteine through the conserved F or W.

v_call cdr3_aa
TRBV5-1 CASSIKSGEAFF
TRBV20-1 CSARDFLSYNEQFF
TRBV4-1 CASSQADRASTEAFF
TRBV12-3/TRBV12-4 CASSLGGPYGTDTQYF
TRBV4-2 CASSLRQGINEKLFF
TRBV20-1 CSAEDRGVLNTEAFF
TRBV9 CASSVGGSQGDQPQHF
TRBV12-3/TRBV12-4 CASLRLDLWRDEQFF
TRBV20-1 CSAVRGIYQPQHF
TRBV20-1 CSARPQFSTSGEGVFYEQYF
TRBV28 CASSVTGTGVDQYF
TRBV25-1 CASRWGQSYEQYF
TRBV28 CASSFPAQEKQYF
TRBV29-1 CSVGGNTDTQYF
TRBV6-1 CASSNLQGWNTEAFF
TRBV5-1 CASSLTGRGAYEQYF
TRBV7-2 CASSSINEYEQYF
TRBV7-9 CASSARDRGYGYTF
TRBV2 CASAGYEQYF
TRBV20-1 CSAQYLAGVVEQYF
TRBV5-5 CASSLTLGSSYNSPLHF
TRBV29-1 CSVEGGGQGPTYEQYF
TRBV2 CASRHRGSYNEQFF
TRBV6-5 CASSYDGVNTEAFF
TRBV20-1 CSATGGARGNTEAFF
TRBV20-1 CSARDQSVEQYF
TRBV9 CASSVGDTRGGDTQYF
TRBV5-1 CASSEGTREEQYF
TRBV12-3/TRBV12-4 CASSLTGTGTYEQYF
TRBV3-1 CASSQREKLFF
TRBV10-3 CAISQRDRDNQPQHF
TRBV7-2 CASSLQYNTGELFF
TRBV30 CASQGVTVTTQYF
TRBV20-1 CSARDGGTEQFF
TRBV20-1 CSAPMAASTDTQYF
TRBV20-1 CSARGGRSYNEQFF
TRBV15 CATSRNPEHRELFF
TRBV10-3 CAITVSASYGYTF
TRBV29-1 CSVEGGGVRGYTF
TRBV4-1 CASSQGTLGKLSEQYF
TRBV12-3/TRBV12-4 CASSSSGGDTDTQYF
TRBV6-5 CASSYERGGLETQYF
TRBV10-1 CASSDQVGGGYEQYF
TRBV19 CASSDRGRVTEAFF
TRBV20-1 CSARPDGEPNTGELFF
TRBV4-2 CASSQLRGEGTDTQYF
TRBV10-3 CATGAGGPSGETQYF
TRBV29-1 CSAWVAGELFF
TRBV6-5 CASSYVQRNNQPQHF
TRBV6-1 CASRAGVAKNIQYF
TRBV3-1 CASSPAGLDGYTF
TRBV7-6 CASSLARKGTLSTDTQYF
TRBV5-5 CASSSSFSGANVLTF
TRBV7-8 CASSQGSEKLFF
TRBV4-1 CASSQGLEYQETQYF
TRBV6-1 CASSPAFPVSSGANVLTF
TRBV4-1 CASSQRGLGGEAYEQYF
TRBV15 CATSTNQETQYF